Following are 27 T cell receptor beta chains from one sample sequenced in a study of T cells after yellow fever vaccination. MiXCR was run by TCRdb on the 5' RACE reads, yielding one entry per CDR3 protein. The sample includes hundreds of thousands of distinct CDR3 sequences, around 3.6% of them seen just once. Sequencing used PBMCs, obtained on the day of the yellow fever booster vaccination. The receptor set was obtained from a man between 18 and 35 years old who received the YFV17D yellow fever vaccine.

The genes are TRBV6-1 and TRBJ2-3; 8 bases fit TRBD2. The CDR3 has 16 residues. From germline, CDR1 is MNHNS and CDR2 SASEGT. Unmatched junction bases numbered 10, after V lost 7 bases and J lost 1 base. CDR3 sequence reads: CASMNIGGAGTDTQYF. The CDR3 nucleotides read TGTGCCAGCATGAATATCGGGGGGGCCGGCACAGATACGCAGTATTTT.

This clonotype was found once. The chain carries TRBV30 and TRBJ1-2; D gene unclear. This CDR3 comprises 14 residues. V gave up 8 bases and J gave up 4 bases, with 20 bases separating them. Germline V gives CDR1 GTSNPN, CDR2 SVGIG (reference sequence). CDR3 loop: CAHAPLNAIYGYTF. In nucleotides, the CDR3 is TGTGCCCATGCTCCCTTGAACGCTATCTATGGCTACACCTTC.

This clonotype was picked up many times. CDR3 DNA: TGCAGCGTTGAAGCCCCGCCGGGGGCCAACGAGCAGTACGTC. Encoded protein: CSVEAPPGANEQYV. The rearrangement joins TRBV29-1 to TRBJ2-7; D might be TRBD1 or TRBD2, each matching 6 bases. Trimming took 1 base from V and 5 from J, leaving 15 bases between them. There are 14 residues in the CDR3. Germline V lookup: CDR1 SQVTM, CDR2 ANQGSEA.

This clonotype was found many times. This rearrangement joins TRBV5-1 to TRBJ2-1; TRBD1 agrees at 7 bases. The junction had 5 bases not matched to a gene; V was cut back by 5 bases and J by 0 bases. Looked up from germline, CDR1 is SGHRS and CDR2 is YFSETQ. The CDR3 length is 15 residues. CDR3: CASRATGSSYNEQFF. Here the CDR3 DNA reads TGCGCCAGCAGGGCGACAGGGAGCTCCTACAATGAGCAGTTCTTC.

This chain uses TRBV5-1 with TRBJ2-5; 7 positions match TRBD1. V shed 2 bases, J shed 3 bases, and the junction held 4 bases outside the gene matches. This CDR3 is built from 14 residues. Germline assignment: CDR1 SGHRS and CDR2 YFSETQ. Here the CDR3 reads CASSLLQGKETQYF. The CDR3 DNA reads TGCGCCAGCAGCTTACTACAGGGGAAAGAGACCCAGTACTTC.

This clonotype was seen ten or more times. The chain employs TRBV5-1 and TRBJ2-7, with no clear D. The V end lost 0 bases, the J end lost 2 bases, and 9 bases lay between the germline ends. The germline V gene has CDR1 SGHRS and CDR2 YFSETQ. The CDR3 covers 14 residues. CDR3 region: CASSLERTTYEQYF. CDR3 DNA sequence: TGCGCCAGCAGCTTGGAACGCACAACCTACGAGCAGTACTTC.

A few counts support this clonotype. The rearrangement joins TRBV5-1 to TRBJ2-3; D might be TRBD1 (5 bases). From germline, CDR1 is SGHRS and CDR2 YFSETQ. Trimming removed 0 bases from V and 6 bases from J, with 11 bases in between. The CDR3 loop spans 14 amino acids. Here the CDR3 DNA reads TGCGCCAGCAGCTTGGCCACAGGACGGGATACGCAGTATTTT. This sequence encodes CASSLATGRDTQYF.

This rearrangement joins TRBV20-1 to TRBJ1-3; TRBD1 might be the D (6 bases). V lost 5 bases, J lost 3 bases, and 14 bases lay in between. Germline loops: CDR1 DFQATT, CDR2 SNEGSKA (reference sequence). The CDR3 loop spans 14 amino acids. CDR3 amino acids: CSAQGGLVGNTIYF. CDR3 bases: TGCAGTGCTCAAGGGGGGCTTGTTGGAAACACCATATATTTT.

As regards this clonotype: It may be a read error: a sequence one base away is much more abundant. V usage is TRBV4-3 and J usage is TRBJ2-1; TRBD2 aligns across 8 bases. Germline V gene lookup returns CDR1 LGHNA and CDR2 YSLEER. The CDR3 spans 16 residues. Here the CDR3 reads CASSQDTGGSYNEQSF. The DNA for the CDR3 is TGCGCCAGCAGCCAAGATACGGGGGGGTCTTACAATGAGCAGTCCTTC.

The chain has TRBV20-1 and TRBJ1-6, with a tentative D call TRBD1 (6 bases). V lost 2 bases and J 4 bases, leaving 15 bases between the germline ends. Germline V CDR1 and CDR2: DFQATT, SNEGSKA (reference sequence). The CDR3 loop spans 16 amino acids. CDR3 region: CSARNPGHRYNSPLHF. CDR3 bases: TGCAGTGCTAGAAACCCGGGACATCGGTATAATTCACCCCTCCACTTT.

This clonotype was seen ten or more times. The chain is built from TRBV5-1 and TRBJ2-2; possibly TRBD2 for D (5 bases). This CDR3 comprises 16 residues. V was shortened by 4 bases and J by 4 bases, with 17 bases between the two germline ends. Germline values: CDR1 SGHRS, CDR2 YFSETQ. The CDR3 spells CASSPGGGRVTGELFF. In DNA form, the CDR3 reads TGCGCCAGCAGCCCCGGCGGAGGTCGAGTCACCGGGGAGCTGTTTTTT.

The chain couples TRBV5-1 to TRBJ2-5; D perhaps matches TRBD2 (6 bases). V dropped 0 bases and J dropped 4 bases, with 13 bases sitting between them. The germline CDR1 and CDR2 sequences are SGHRS and YFSETQ. This CDR3 is 15 amino acids long. CDR3 DNA sequence: TGCGCCAGCAGCTTGGCTATAGGAGGGGCAGAGACCCAGTACTTC. This gives the protein CASSLAIGGAETQYF.

V gene TRBV5-1 combines with J gene TRBJ2-3, with 7 bases identical to TRBD2. J lost 4 bases, V lost 0 bases, and 8 bases had no gene match. This CDR3 has 16 amino acids. CDR1 and CDR2 (germline): SGHRS, YFSETQ. The CDR3 DNA reads TGCGCCAGCAGCTTGGGTCTAGCGGACCCCGCAGATACGCAGTATTTT. It is translated as CASSLGLADPADTQYF.

This clonotype was recorded a few times. The CDR3 DNA follows: TGTGCCAGCAGCCAAGTAGCGGGGGGCTTCACAGATACGCAGTATTTT. This encodes CASSQVAGGFTDTQYF. The chain carries TRBV14 and TRBJ2-3; TRBD2 aligns across 10 bases. This CDR3 comprises 16 residues. V lost 1 base and J lost 2; bases outside the gene matches: 3. Germline assignment: CDR1 SGHDN and CDR2 FVKESK.

The chain is built from TRBV7-2 and TRBJ1-3; 7 bases map to TRBD1. The CDR3 extends over 17 amino acids. CDR1 and CDR2 (germline): SGHTA, FQGNSA. Unmatched junction bases numbered 12, after V lost 4 bases and J lost 3 bases. The CDR3 region has the DNA TGTGCCAGCAGCTCCAACAGGGGAGTGTATTTTGGAAACACCATATATTTT. It encodes CASSSNRGVYFGNTIYF.

Many counts were recorded for this clonotype. The chain combines TRBV5-4 with TRBJ2-3; perhaps TRBD1 as D (7 bases). This CDR3 spans 16 amino acids. Trimming removed 2 bases from V and 1 base from J, with 14 bases in between. CDR1 is SGHNT and CDR2 is YYREEE in the germline V gene (reference sequence). DNA for the CDR3: TGTGCCAGCAGCTTCAGACAGGGAGGACGCACAGATACGCAGTATTTT. Translated, it gives CASSFRQGGRTDTQYF.

This clonotype came up many times. Here the CDR3 reads CSVQPMNTEAFF. The CDR3, as DNA: TGCAGCGTACAGCCAATGAACACTGAAGCTTTCTTT. The chain carries TRBV29-1 and TRBJ1-1; D gene unclear. Germline values: CDR1 SQVTM, CDR2 ANQGSEA. This CDR3 contains 12 residues. V lost 6 bases and J lost 0, with 8 bases in between.

In nucleotides, the CDR3 is TGTGCCAGCAGCTTGGGTGGCAGGGGGCTTGAGAATGAGCAGTTCTTC. Its translation is CASSLGGRGLENEQFF. The chain has TRBV5-5 and TRBJ2-1, with 8 bases aligning to TRBD1. The germline gives CDR1 SGHKS, CDR2 YYEKEE (reference sequence). The length of the CDR3 is 16 residues. The V and J ends lost 0 bases and 7 bases, in that order; junction bases with no gene match: 9.

This clonotype was detected only a few times. This rearrangement joins TRBV5-5 to TRBJ1-4, with D unclear. Trimming cost V 2 bases and J 5 bases, with 10 bases left between them. Germline CDR1 SGHKS, CDR2 YYEKEE (reference sequence). The length of the CDR3 is 14 residues. CDR3 bases: TGTGCCAGCAGCTTTACTGCCATGAATGAAAAACTGTTTTTT. It translates to CASSFTAMNEKLFF.

The chain combines TRBV20-1 with TRBJ1-3, with D possibly being TRBD1 (5 bases). Trimming left V 5 bases short and J 0 bases short, with 8 bases between. Germline values: CDR1 DFQATT, CDR2 SNEGSKA (reference sequence). CDR3 size: 13 residues. CDR3 amino acids: CSAPGFSGNTIYF. CDR3 DNA sequence: TGCAGTGCTCCAGGGTTCTCTGGAAACACCATATATTTT.

This clonotype was observed many times. V gene TRBV12-3 or TRBV12-4 combines with J gene TRBJ2-1, with TRBD2 matching 8 bases. V was pared by 6 bases and J by 10 bases, with 17 bases of the junction left unmatched. The CDR3 spans 16 residues. This chain's CDR3 is CASRHGGAGAMSEQFF. CDR3 sequence (DNA): TGTGCCAGCAGGCACGGGGGGGCAGGGGCAATGTCGGAGCAGTTCTTC.

This clonotype occurred a few times. This chain uses TRBV3-1 with TRBJ2-7; 12 bases map to TRBD1. The J segment lost 7 bases and the V segment lost 4 bases, leaving 11 bases of the junction unmatched. CDR1 LGHDT and CDR2 YNNKEL come from the germline V gene (reference sequence). There are 16 residues in the CDR3. The chain's CDR3 is CASSLVPGQGAGEQYF. CDR3 DNA sequence: TGTGCCAGCAGCCTAGTACCGGGACAGGGGGCAGGTGAGCAGTACTTC.

This clonotype was counted at least ten times. Sequence at one end of the junction differs from germline and may be a read error. This chain links TRBV5-6 with TRBJ2-5; perhaps D is TRBD1 or TRBD2 (7 bases each). In germline, CDR1 is SGHDT, CDR2 YYEEEE. The CDR3 runs 12 residues. CDR3 region: CASSFNQGGMDF. The CDR3 DNA sequence: TGTGCCAGCAGCTTCAACCAGGGGGGGATGGACTTC.

This clonotype was counted many times. The rearrangement uses TRBV21-1 and TRBJ1-4. TRBV21-1 is recorded as a pseudogene. The CDR3 has 14 residues. CDR3 sequence reads: CASVKGLANEKLFF. For the CDR3, the DNA is TGTGCCAGCGTTAAAGGCCTAGCGAATGAAAAACTGTTTTTT.

J is TRBJ1-1 and V is TRBV7-2, with TRBD1 matching over 8 bases. The V segment lost 6 bases and the J segment 0 bases; nucleotides outside the gene matches: 12. The CDR3 extends over 17 amino acids. The germline V gene encodes CDR1 SGHTA and CDR2 FQGNSA. CDR3 coding DNA: TGTGCCAGCAGGGGAGACAGGGGCAATTTACTGAACACTGAAGCTTTCTTT. Translation: CASRGDRGNLLNTEAFF.

This clonotype has a handful of counts. V usage is TRBV12-3 or TRBV12-4 and J usage is TRBJ2-2; TRBD2 is a possible D gene (5 bases). Trimming removed 3 bases at V and 6 bases at J, with 8 bases between. The CDR3 loop spans 13 amino acids. DNA of the CDR3: TGTGCCAGCAGTTTTTTGAGGGCCGGGGAGCTGTTTTTT. Its protein is CASSFLRAGELFF.

This clonotype was observed many times. The rearrangement links TRBV7-2 to TRBJ1-1; D gene ambiguous. The germline gives CDR1 SGHTA, CDR2 FQGNSA. The length of the CDR3 is 14 residues. The ends were cut back, 7 bases at V and 3 bases at J, with 15 bases in the middle. The CDR3 DNA is TGTGCCAGCACCCAACCAGGTTTATACACTGAAGCTTTCTTT. This translates into CASTQPGLYTEAFF.